Reported below is one TCR beta chain. Its target is not known. These data belong to a study of Ad26.COV2.S vaccination and SARS-CoV-2 variants. The CDR3 spans 12 residues. Trimming removed 7 bases at V and 11 bases at J, with 17 bases between. The germline gives CDR1 MNHNY, CDR2 SVGAGI (reference sequence). Assay: immunoSEQ multiplex PCR; the TCRdb copy retains only in-frame clones and omits some. The sample includes hundreds of thousands of clones, about nine tenths of them seen just once. Indicated treatment: roughly 19 received Ad26.COV2.S at low or high dose, single or two shots; about 5 received placebo; per-sample allocation not given. After the first vaccine or placebo injection, samples were drawn on day 63. Overall study results and limits: There was reportedly substantial breadth in spike-specific CD8+ and CD4+ T cell responses after vaccination. TCR breadth and depth analyses may have underestimated total T cell responses.

This specimen consisted of peripheral blood, obtained in a trial of Ad26.COV2.S vaccine versus placebo. This receptor was identified in a person between 18 and 60 years old who received the Ad26.COV2.S COVID-19 vaccine or a placebo. The rearrangement uses TRBV6-6 and TRBJ1-1, with D uncertain. CDR3 nucleotide sequence: TGTGCCAGCACCTCTGTATCAAGTGAGGCTTTCTTT. It specifies CASTSVSSEAFF.